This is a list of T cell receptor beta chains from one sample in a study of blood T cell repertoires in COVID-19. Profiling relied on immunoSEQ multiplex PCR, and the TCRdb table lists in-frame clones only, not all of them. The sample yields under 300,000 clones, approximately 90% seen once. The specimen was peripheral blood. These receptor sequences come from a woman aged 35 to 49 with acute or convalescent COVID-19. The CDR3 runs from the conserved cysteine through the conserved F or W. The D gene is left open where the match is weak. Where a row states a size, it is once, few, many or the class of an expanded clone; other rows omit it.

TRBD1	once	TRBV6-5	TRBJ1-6	CASSLNRGGSPLHF	TGTGCCAGCAGTTTGAACAGGGGGGGGTCACCCCTCCACTTT
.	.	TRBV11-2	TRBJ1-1	CASSLGAGEAFF	TGTGCCAGCAGCTTAGGGGCAGGTGAAGCTTTCTTT
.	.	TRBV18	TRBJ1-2	CASGGPKDYGYTF	TGTGCCAGCGGAGGGCCAAAAGACTATGGCTACACCTTC
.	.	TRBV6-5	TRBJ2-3	CASTQGPLDTQYF	TGTGCCAGCACCCAGGGGCCGTTGGATACGCAGTATTTT
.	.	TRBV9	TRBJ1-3	CASSGTLSSGNTIYF	TGTGCCAGCTCAGGGACATTGAGCTCTGGAAACACCATATATTTT
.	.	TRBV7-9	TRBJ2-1	CASSLSRAGRYNEQFF	TGTGCCAGCAGCTTAAGCCGTGCGGGACGCTACAATGAGCAGTTCTTC
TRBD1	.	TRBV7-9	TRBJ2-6	CASSHPGDRSYSGANVLTF	TGTGCCAGCAGCCACCCGGGGGACAGGAGCTACTCTGGGGCCAACGTCCTGACTTTC
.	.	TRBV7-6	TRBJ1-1	CASSLVPETNTEAFF	TGTGCCAGCAGCTTAGTGCCGGAGACGAACACTGAAGCTTTCTTT
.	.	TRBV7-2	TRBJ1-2	CAIWGPNYGYTF	TGTGCCATATGGGGCCCTAACTATGGCTACACCTTC
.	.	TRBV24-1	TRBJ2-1	CATSDYGFEQFF	TGTGCCACCAGTGATTATGGCTTTGAGCAGTTCTTC
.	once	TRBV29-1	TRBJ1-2	CSEESSLNYGYTF	TGCAGCGAAGAATCTAGCCTTAACTATGGCTACACCTTC
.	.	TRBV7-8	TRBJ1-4	CASTGHDPPKLFF	TGTGCCAGCACGGGACACGACCCTCCAAAACTGTTTTTT
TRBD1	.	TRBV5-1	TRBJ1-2	CASSVLGQGAGGYTF	TGCGCCAGCAGCGTACTAGGACAGGGGGCGGGAGGCTACACCTTC
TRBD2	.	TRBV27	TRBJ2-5	CASRGLAGGEETQYF	TGTGCCAGCAGAGGTTTAGCGGGGGGCGAAGAGACCCAGTACTTC
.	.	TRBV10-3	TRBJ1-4	CAISGYLGGFF	TGTGCCATCAGTGGTTACCTCGGAGGGTTTTTT
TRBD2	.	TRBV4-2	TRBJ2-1	CASSQRLAEYNEQFF	TGTGCCAGCAGCCAACGGCTAGCGGAATACAATGAGCAGTTCTTC
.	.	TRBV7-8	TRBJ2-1	CASSLGGAGAEQFF	TGTGCCAGCAGCTTAGGAGGGGCGGGGGCTGAGCAGTTCTTC
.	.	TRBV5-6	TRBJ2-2	CASSLKGVWHTGELFF	TGTGCCAGCAGCTTGAAGGGGGTTTGGCACACCGGGGAGCTGTTTTTT
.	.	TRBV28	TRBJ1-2	CASRPRTPYYGYTF	TGTGCCAGCAGACCACGGACACCCTACTATGGCTACACCTTC
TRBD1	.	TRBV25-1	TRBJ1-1	CASSVGQGPTEAFF	TGTGCCAGCAGTGTGGGACAGGGGCCGACTGAAGCTTTCTTT
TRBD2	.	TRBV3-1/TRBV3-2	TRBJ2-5	CASSQELAGGQEETQYF	TGTGCCAGCAGCCAAGAATTAGCGGGGGGGCAAGAAGAGACCCAGTACTTC
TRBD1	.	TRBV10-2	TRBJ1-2	CASSEAPTGSYGYTF	TGCGCCAGCAGTGAAGCCCCGACAGGGTCCTATGGCTACACCTTC
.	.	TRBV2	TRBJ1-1	CASSLQGNTEAFF	TGTGCCAGCAGTCTCCAGGGGAACACTGAAGCTTTCTTT
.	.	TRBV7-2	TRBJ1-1	CASSLTGKGTEAFF	TGTGCCAGCAGCTTGACAGGAAAGGGCACTGAAGCTTTCTTT
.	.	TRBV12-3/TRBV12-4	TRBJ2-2	CASSRQDTGELFF	TGTGCCAGCAGTCGACAGGACACCGGGGAGCTGTTTTTT
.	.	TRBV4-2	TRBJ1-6	CASSQVQVYNSPLHF	TGTGCCAGCAGCCAAGTCCAGGTCTATAATTCACCCCTCCACTTT